This is a list of T cell receptor beta chains from one sample in a study of T cell changes during pregnancy in multiple sclerosis. Libraries were prepared by immunoSEQ multiplex PCR; TCRdb keeps only in-frame clonotypes and omits some of them. This sample yields roughly 40,000 clones, of which roughly 89% are seen a single time; under 0.65% belongs to the top ten. Sequencing used CD4+ T cells from peripheral blood mononuclear cells, obtained in the first trimester of pregnancy. Receptors originate from a female donor with multiple sclerosis, enrolled in a pregnancy study. Each CDR3 is given with its conserved first and last residue. The D gene is left open where the match is weak. Clone size appears in some rows only: once, few, many, or a class for an expanded clone.

j_gene,v_gene,d_gene,abundance,CDR3aa,CDR3nt
TRBJ2-5,TRBV30,.,.,CAWGREETQYF,TGTGCCTGGGGTAGGGAGGAGACCCAGTACTTC
TRBJ1-3,TRBV7-8,.,few,CASSLVSGAGNTIYF,TGTGCCAGCAGCTTAGTTTCAGGGGCTGGAAACACCATATATTTT
TRBJ1-2,TRBV4-1,.,.,CASSHQMGGAGNYGYTF,TGCGCCAGCAGCCACCAAATGGGGGGGGCAGGGAACTATGGCTACACCTTC
TRBJ2-7,TRBV10-3,TRBD2,.,CAIQTPGLGPYF,TGTGCCATACAGACACCGGGACTAGGTCCGTACTTC
TRBJ2-3,TRBV5-1,.,.,CASSSGAADTQYF,TGCGCCAGCAGCTCGGGTGCGGCAGATACGCAGTATTTT
TRBJ1-2,TRBV7-2,TRBD1,.,CASSRRTGRDNYGYTF,TGTGCCAGCAGCCGTAGGACAGGGCGGGACAACTATGGCTACACCTTC
TRBJ1-5,TRBV6-6,.,few,CASSNERSQPQHF,TGTGCCAGCAGTAACGAGCGCAGCCAGCCCCAGCATTTT
TRBJ2-1,TRBV18,.,.,CASAELHNEQFF,TGTGCCAGCGCCGAGCTACACAATGAGCAGTTCTTC
TRBJ1-4,TRBV4-3,TRBD1,.,CASSPGTGGEKLFF,TGCGCCAGCAGCCCCGGGACAGGAGGTGAAAAACTGTTTTTT
TRBJ1-5,TRBV5-1,TRBD1,.,CASRKGTGGNQPQHF,TGCGCCAGCAGAAAAGGGACAGGGGGCAATCAGCCCCAGCATTTT
TRBJ1-4,TRBV19,TRBD1,.,CASSIDRGHEKLFF,TGTGCCAGTAGTATCGACAGGGGGCACGAAAAACTGTTTTTT
TRBJ2-7,TRBV18,TRBD2,.,CASSPGLAGTYEQYF,TGTGCCAGCTCCCCCGGACTAGCGGGGACCTACGAGCAGTACTTC
TRBJ1-3,TRBV11-2,.,.,CASSSLGRPTIYF,TGTGCCAGCAGCTCACTTGGCAGGCCCACCATATATTTT
TRBJ1-4,TRBV6-6,.,.,CASSYSGVATNEKLFF,TGTGCCAGCAGTTACTCCGGGGTTGCAACTAATGAAAAACTGTTTTTT
TRBJ1-1,TRBV5-1,.,.,CASSRNGDMNTEAFF,TGCGCCAGCAGCCGTAACGGAGATATGAACACTGAAGCTTTCTTT
TRBJ2-7,TRBV29-1,TRBD2,.,CSGGTSVLEQYF,TGCAGCGGAGGGACTAGCGTCTTGGAGCAGTACTTC
TRBJ2-3,TRBV7-6,.,once,CASSLALALGTDTQYF,TGTGCCAGCAGCTTAGCTCTAGCCCTTGGCACAGATACGCAGTATTTT
TRBJ2-3,TRBV19,.,.,CASKGGTDTQYF,TGTGCCAGTAAGGGAGGCACAGATACGCAGTATTTT
TRBJ1-3,TRBV7-2,.,.,CASSLNRVGSGNTIYF,TGTGCCAGCAGCCTCAACAGGGTGGGGAGTGGAAACACCATATATTTT
TRBJ1-2,TRBV19,.,.,CASSLPARGLNGYTF,TGTGCCAGTAGTCTCCCGGCCCGGGGGTTAAATGGCTACACCTTC